Following are 16 T cell receptor beta chains from one sample sequenced in a study of blood T cell repertoires in COVID-19. Assay used: immunoSEQ multiplex PCR; TCRdb lists only in-frame clones, some missing. The sample contains tens of thousands of clones, roughly 72% of which appear only once. Sequencing was performed on peripheral blood. These receptors all stem from a woman aged 65 to 85 with COVID-19, enrolled during active disease.

This chain uses TRBV19 with TRBJ2-4, with 10 bases that match TRBD2. The CDR3 has 21 residues. CDR1 and CDR2 from the germline V gene are LNHDA and SQIVND (reference sequence). Losses at the gene ends were 9 bases for V and 0 bases for J; bases not matched to a gene: 23. CDR3 in DNA: TGTGCCAGCCGATCCGGCAGGGGGAGGCAGCGGGAGGGTTTAGCCAAAAACATTCAGTACTTC. It yields the protein CASRSGRGRQREGLAKNIQYF.

The chain carries TRBV5-4 and TRBJ1-1; 10 bases are a match to TRBD1. The CDR3 consists of 14 residues. CDR1 and CDR2 (germline): SGHNT, YYREEE (reference sequence). J lost 5 bases, V lost 6 bases, and 7 bases had no gene match. The chain's CDR3 is CASTLWDRGTEAFF. CDR3 nucleotides: TGTGCCAGCACCTTATGGGACAGGGGAACTGAAGCTTTCTTT. Looking up the rest from reference TRBV5-4 and TRBJ1-1 gives the full variable domain: ETGVTQSPTHLIKTRGQQVTLRCSSQSGHNTVSWYQQALGQGPQFIFQYYREEENGRGNFPPRFSGLQFPNYSSELNVNALELDDSALYLCASTLWDRGTEAFFGQGTRLTVV.

In DNA, the CDR3 is TGTGCCAGCAGTGAAAGGGGGAACACTGAAGCTTTCTTT. Residues: CASSERGNTEAFF. The genes are TRBV25-1 and TRBJ1-1; TRBD1 is a possible D gene (5 bases). With 2 bases removed from V and 1 base from J, the gap between germline ends came to 5 bases. Per germline, CDR1 MGHDK and CDR2 SYGVNS. The CDR3 is 13 amino acids.

V and J are TRBV11-3 and TRBJ1-3; tentatively, D is TRBD1 (6 bases). This CDR3 has 15 amino acids. The V end lost 5 bases, the J end lost 0 bases, and 11 bases lay between the germline ends. The germline CDR1 and CDR2 sequences are SGHNT and YENEEA. The DNA of the CDR3 is TGTGCCAGCAGCGGTAGAGGGGGCTCTGGAAACACCATATATTTT. Protein: CASSGRGGSGNTIYF.

The rearrangement uses TRBV18 and TRBJ1-1; 7 bases fit TRBD1. Germline assignment: CDR1 KGHSH and CDR2 LQKENI. Trimming at V came to 6 bases and at J to 11 bases, leaving 15 bases not matched to a gene. The length of the CDR3 is 14 residues. For the CDR3, the DNA is TGTGCCAGCTCCGCGGCGGGACAGTCTCGTTGGGCTTTCTTT. This gives the protein CASSAAGQSRWAFF.

This clone was recorded only once. The chain has TRBV5-1 and TRBJ2-1; 9 bases map to TRBD2. Germline V gives CDR1 SGHRS, CDR2 YFSETQ. CDR3 length equals 16 residues. The V gene end was trimmed by 3 bases and the J gene end by 7 bases; junction bases not matched to a gene: 11. The CDR3: CASSYGTSSVVNEQFF. For the CDR3, the DNA is TGCGCCAGCAGCTATGGGACTAGCAGTGTGGTGAATGAGCAGTTCTTC.

This clone has only a few counts. The J gene is TRBJ2-1, the V gene TRBV24-1, with TRBD2 identical over 13 bases. V lost 5 bases to trimming and J lost 8 bases; unmatched junction nucleotides: 8. The CDR3 totals 16 residues. Germline V gives CDR1 KGHDR, CDR2 SFDVKD. CDR3 DNA: TGTGCCACCAGTGTGGGAGGGACTAGCGGGATTTATGAGCAGTTCTTC. It yields the protein CATSVGGTSGIYEQFF.

The chain combines TRBV7-9 with TRBJ2-1, with 11 bases matching TRBD2. The CDR3 is 16 residues long. Germline CDR1 is SEHNR and CDR2 is FQNEAQ (reference sequence). With 6 bases clipped from V and 4 bases from J, the junction kept 8 bases outside the gene matches. The CDR3 DNA follows: TGTGCCAGCAGTTCCATCCTAGCGGGGGGTTACAATGAGCAGTTCTTC. Encoded protein: CASSSILAGGYNEQFF.

A single count supports this clone. This chain connects TRBV19 to TRBJ1-1; D ambiguous. V lost 7 bases and J 1 base, leaving 10 bases between the germline ends. The CDR3 extends over 13 amino acids. From germline, CDR1 is LNHDA and CDR2 SQIVND (reference sequence). CDR3 coding DNA: TGTGCCAGTAAACATACACCGAACACTGAAGCTTTCTTT. This encodes CASKHTPNTEAFF.

This chain links TRBV5-8 with TRBJ1-1, with 9 nucleotides matching TRBD1. Unmatched junction bases numbered 8, after V lost 2 bases and J lost 3 bases. Germline lookup yields CDR1 SGHTS and CDR2 YDEGEE. CDR3 size: 16 residues. The CDR3 DNA follows: TGTGCCAGCAGCTTCCGGACAGGGGTTGGATACACTGAAGCTTTCTTT. This sequence encodes CASSFRTGVGYTEAFF.

V is TRBV5-6 and J is TRBJ1-1; D remains ambiguous. Deletions cut 4 bases from V and 5 bases from J, with 18 bases between. CDR3 length equals 15 residues. CDR1 SGHDT and CDR2 YYEEEE come from the germline V gene. This chain's CDR3 is CASSLPTHFSTEAFF. The CDR3 bases are TGTGCCAGCAGCCTACCGACACACTTTTCGACTGAAGCTTTCTTT.

The genes are TRBV3-1 (or the pseudogene TRBV3-2) and TRBJ2-5; 7 nucleotides match TRBD1. Germline CDR1 LGHDT, CDR2 YNNKEL (reference sequence). Germline trimming cut 4 bases from V and 5 bases from J; bases unmatched to any gene: 10. The CDR3 has 15 residues. CDR3 DNA: TGTGCCAGCAGCCCCCTCGACAGGGCCGGTGAGACCCAGTACTTC. As protein: CASSPLDRAGETQYF.

The chain links TRBV4-2 to TRBJ2-1; D perhaps matches TRBD1 (5 bases). The germline V gene has CDR1 LGHNA and CDR2 YNFKEQ. Between the trimmed V and J ends, which lost 4 bases and 2 bases, there was a span of 12 bases. This CDR3 region has 15 residues. This CDR3 is CASSPIRQTYNEQFF. Here the CDR3 DNA reads TGTGCCAGCAGCCCGATCCGACAGACCTACAATGAGCAGTTCTTC.

This clone appeared once. This chain links TRBV2 with TRBJ1-5; TRBD1 might be the D (5 bases). V lost 2 bases and J lost 1, with 12 bases in between. This CDR3 is built from 16 residues. Germline V CDR1 and CDR2: SNHLY, FYNNEI. The CDR3 loop reads CASSERLAGSNQPQHF. As DNA, the CDR3 is TGTGCCAGCAGTGAACGTCTCGCAGGGAGCAATCAGCCCCAGCATTTT.

This clone appeared once. The rearrangement links TRBV10-3 to TRBJ2-3; 12 nucleotides match TRBD2. J gave up 3 bases and V 10 bases, and 5 bases lay outside the gene matches. The CDR3 sequence is 14 residues long. Per the germline V gene, CDR1 is ENHRY and CDR2 is SYGVKD. The CDR3 spells CATTSGGSTDTQYF. CDR3 in DNA: TGTGCCACTACTAGCGGGGGGTCAACAGATACGCAGTATTTT.

This chain links TRBV12-5 with TRBJ2-7; D is possibly TRBD2 (5 bases). The CDR3 length is 14 residues. In germline, CDR1 is LGHNT, CDR2 FRNRAP. The ends were cut back, 3 bases at V and 5 bases at J, with 14 bases in the middle. Here the CDR3 reads CASGLVDERDEQYV. The CDR3, as DNA: TGTGCTAGTGGTTTAGTAGATGAGAGGGACGAGCAGTACGTC.